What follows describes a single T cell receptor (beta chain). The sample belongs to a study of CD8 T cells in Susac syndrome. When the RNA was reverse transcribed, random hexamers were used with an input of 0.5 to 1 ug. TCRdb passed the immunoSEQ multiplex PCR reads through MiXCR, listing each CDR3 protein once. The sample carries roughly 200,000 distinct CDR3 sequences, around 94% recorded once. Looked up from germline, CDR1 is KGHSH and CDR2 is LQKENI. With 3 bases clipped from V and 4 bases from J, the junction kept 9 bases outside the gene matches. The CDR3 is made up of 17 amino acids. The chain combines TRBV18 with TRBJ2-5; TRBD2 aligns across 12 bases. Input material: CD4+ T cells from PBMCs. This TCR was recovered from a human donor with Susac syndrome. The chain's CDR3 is CASSPASGGAEGETQYF. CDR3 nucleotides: TGTGCCAGCTCACCGGCTAGCGGGGGGGCAGAAGGAGAGACCCAGTACTTC.